This TCR beta chain stems from a study of tumor-infiltrating lymphocytes in localized non-small cell lung cancer. Looking at the study overall: The cohort mixed smokers and never-smokers, several histologies, and some post-neoadjuvant-chemotherapy samples.

Broader study findings: Different pieces of the same tissue went to different assays, confounding technical variation with intratumor heterogeneity. Immunotypes IM1 and IM2 had similar TCR-derived T-cell fractions.

Repertoires were generated with immunoSEQ multiplex PCR, while TCRdb's copy carries only in-frame clones and drops some. The data contain 15,000 or so clones, 70% to 90% of them seen just once; the ten biggest clones take up about 4%. The V segment lost 2 bases and the J segment 3 bases; nucleotides outside the gene matches: 7. Germline-derived CDR1 and CDR2 are MRHNA and SNTAGT. The CDR3 totals 17 residues. About this clone itself: Its antigen is undetermined.

V usage is TRBV6-4 and J usage is TRBJ2-1, with 10 bases that match TRBD2. The clonotype was recovered from a human donor with non-small cell lung cancer. Sequencing input: uninvolved lung tissue not adjacent to the tumor. The CDR3 DNA reads as TGTGCCAGCAGTGACGTGTCTAGCGGGGGTGACTACAATGAGCAGTTCTTC. Translating it yields CASSDVSSGGDYNEQFF.